A single T cell receptor beta chain is shown here with its context. This record comes from a study of blood T cell repertoires in COVID-19. The method was immunoSEQ multiplex PCR; TCRdb's version includes in-frame clones alone and lacks a portion of them. The repertoire holds hundreds of thousands of clones, with about 82% as singletons. The sequenced material came from peripheral blood. The sequence derives from a woman aged 80 or over with COVID-19, enrolled during active disease.

The CDR3 sequence: CASSISPNRDSYGYTF. Here the CDR3 DNA reads TGTGCCAGTAGTATCTCCCCCAACCGGGACTCCTATGGCTACACCTTC. The V and J genes are TRBV19 and TRBJ1-2, with D possibly being TRBD1 (5 bases). Germline CDR1 is LNHDA and CDR2 is SQIVND (reference sequence). CDR3 size: 16 residues. Trimming cost V 3 bases and J 4 bases, with 18 bases left between them.